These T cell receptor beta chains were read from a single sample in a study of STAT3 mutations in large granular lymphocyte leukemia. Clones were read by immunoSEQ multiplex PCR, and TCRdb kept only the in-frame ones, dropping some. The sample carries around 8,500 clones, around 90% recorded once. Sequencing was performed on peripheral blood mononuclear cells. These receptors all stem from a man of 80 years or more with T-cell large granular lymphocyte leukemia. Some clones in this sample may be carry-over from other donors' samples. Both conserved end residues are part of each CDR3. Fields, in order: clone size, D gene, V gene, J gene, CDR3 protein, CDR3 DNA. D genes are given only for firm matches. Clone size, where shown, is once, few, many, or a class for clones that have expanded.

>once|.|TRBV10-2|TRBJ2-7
CASSEELVREQYF
TGCGCCAGCAGTGAAGAGCTAGTACGCGAGCAGTACTTC
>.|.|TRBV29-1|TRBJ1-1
CSVNRANTEAFF
TGCAGCGTTAACAGGGCGAACACTGAAGCTTTCTTT
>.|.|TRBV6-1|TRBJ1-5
CASRYQGGANQPQHF
TGTGCCAGCAGATATCAAGGGGGGGCAAATCAGCCCCAGCATTTT
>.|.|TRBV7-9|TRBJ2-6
CASSLLLTHYGNGANVLTF
TGTGCCAGCAGCTTACTATTGACTCATTACGGGAATGGGGCCAACGTCCTGACTTTC
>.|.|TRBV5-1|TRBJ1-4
CASSTQGLLGTNEKLFF
TGCGCCAGCAGCACGCAGGGTCTACTGGGGACTAATGAAAAACTGTTTTTT
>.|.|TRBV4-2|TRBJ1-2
CASSQLLTAGNYGYTF
TGTGCCAGCAGCCAACTCCTGACAGCGGGTAACTATGGCTACACCTTC
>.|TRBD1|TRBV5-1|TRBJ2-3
CASSKETGGSTDTQYF
TGCGCCAGCAGCAAAGAGACAGGGGGTTCGACAGATACGCAGTATTTT
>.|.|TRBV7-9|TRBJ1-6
CASSTSPGINSPLHF
TGTGCCAGCAGCACGTCTCCCGGGATTAATTCACCCCTCCACTTT
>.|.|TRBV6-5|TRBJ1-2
CASSYSGQGNGYTF
TGTGCCAGCAGTTACTCTGGGCAAGGGAATGGCTACACCTTC
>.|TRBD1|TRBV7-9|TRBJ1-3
CASRAGGGNTIYF
TGTGCCAGCCGCGCAGGGGGTGGAAACACCATATATTTT
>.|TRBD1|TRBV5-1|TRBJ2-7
CASSGTGPPHEQYF
TGCGCCAGCAGCGGGACAGGTCCCCCGCACGAGCAGTACTTC
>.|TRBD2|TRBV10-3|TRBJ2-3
CATEGTSGPDTQYF
TGTGCCACGGAGGGGACTAGCGGGCCAGATACGCAGTATTTT
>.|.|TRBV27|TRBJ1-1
CASSHSRGSRRNTEAFF
TGTGCCAGCAGTCACTCGAGGGGAAGCAGGAGGAACACTGAAGCTTTCTTT
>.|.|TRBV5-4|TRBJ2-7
CASSLGGLGSGGEQYF
TGTGCCAGCAGCTTGGGTGGGCTCGGGTCCGGGGGCGAGCAGTACTTC
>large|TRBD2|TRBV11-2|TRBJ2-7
CASSLGLASYEQYF
TGTGCCAGCAGCCTGGGACTAGCCTCCTACGAGCAGTACTTC
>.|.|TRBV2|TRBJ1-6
CASSETNPGDGYNSPLHF
TGTGCCAGCAGCGAAACGAACCCCGGGGACGGGTATAATTCACCCCTCCACTTT
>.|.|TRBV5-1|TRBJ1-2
CASSNGGQTVNYGYTF
TGCGCCAGCAGCAACGGCGGACAGACGGTTAACTATGGCTACACCTTC
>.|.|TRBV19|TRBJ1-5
CASSSGSHLPQHF
TGTGCCAGTAGTAGCGGCAGCCACTTACCCCAGCATTTT
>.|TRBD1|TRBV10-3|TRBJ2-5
CAISGSTGITPKEQYF
TGTGCCATCAGTGGGTCGACAGGGATCACCCCGAAGGAGCAGTACTTC
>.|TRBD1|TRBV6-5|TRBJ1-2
CASSYSGQGVGYGYTF
TGTGCCAGCAGTTACTCAGGTCAGGGGGTCGGCTATGGCTACACCTTC
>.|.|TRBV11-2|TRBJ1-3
CASSNQVSGNTIYF
TGTGCCAGCAGCAACCAGGTCTCTGGAAACACCATATATTTT
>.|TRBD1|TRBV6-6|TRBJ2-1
CASSSAPDRARQFF
TGTGCCAGCAGTTCGGCCCCGGACAGGGCAAGGCAGTTCTTC
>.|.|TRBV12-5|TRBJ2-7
CASGPRDRPGEQYF
TGTGCTAGTGGTCCGCGGGACCGCCCGGGCGAGCAGTACTTC
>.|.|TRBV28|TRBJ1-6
CASKSPGERSLHF
TGTGCCAGCAAGTCTCCAGGGGAAAGATCCCTCCACTTT
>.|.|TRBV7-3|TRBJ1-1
CASSLGRGSTEAFF
TGTGCCAGCAGCTTAGGTCGGGGGAGCACTGAAGCTTTCTTT
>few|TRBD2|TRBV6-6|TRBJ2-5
CASSNKAGVQETQYF
TGTGCCAGCAGTAACAAAGCGGGAGTTCAAGAGACCCAGTACTTC
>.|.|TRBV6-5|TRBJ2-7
CASTSNSHYEQYF
TGTGCCAGCACTAGTAACTCCCACTACGAGCAGTACTTC
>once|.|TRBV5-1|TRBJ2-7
CASNPNGNYEQYF
TGCGCCAGCAACCCTAACGGGAACTACGAGCAGTACTTC
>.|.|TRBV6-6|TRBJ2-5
CASRTSLETQYF
TGTGCCAGCAGGACATCTCTAGAGACCCAGTACTTC
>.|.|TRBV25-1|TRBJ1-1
CASSESWGREAFF
TGTGCCAGCAGTGAATCGTGGGGCCGTGAAGCTTTCTTT
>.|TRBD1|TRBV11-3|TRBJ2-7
CASSLAAGTGVEQYF
TGTGCCAGCAGCTTAGCGGCCGGGACAGGGGTCGAGCAGTACTTC
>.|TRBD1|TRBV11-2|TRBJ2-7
CASSGRDGTALIYEQYF
TGTGCCAGCAGCGGCCGTGACGGGACAGCCCTCATCTACGAGCAGTACTTC